This is a list of T cell receptor beta chains from one sample in a study of blood T cells in healthy people across ages. TCRdb reanalysed the 5' RACE reads using MiXCR and keeps one entry per CDR3 protein. Among approximately 670,000 distinct CDR3 sequences listed, over 40% were seen once. The sample taken for sequencing was blood. The source of these receptors is an elderly man in good health. Each CDR3 is given with its conserved first and last residue. The order of the fields is V gene, clone size, J gene, D gene, CDR3 protein, CDR3 DNA. A D gene is named only where the DNA matches it firmly. Clone size, where shown, is once, few, many, or a class for clones that have expanded.

TRBV18,few,TRBJ2-5,.,CASSPNKGSQETQYF,TGTGCCAGCTCACCAAACAAAGGTAGCCAAGAGACCCAGTACTTC
TRBV6-5,.,TRBJ1-2,.,CASSYSIRAYGYTF,TGTGCCAGCAGTTACTCTATTCGAGCTTATGGCTACACCTTC
TRBV28,once,TRBJ2-1,.,CASSLWGSSYNEQFF,TGTGCCAGCAGTTTGTGGGGGAGCTCCTACAATGAGCAGTTCTTC
TRBV7-8,many,TRBJ2-5,.,CASSLRMAGSQYF,TGTGCCAGCAGCTTACGGATGGCCGGGTCCCAGTACTTC
TRBV20-1,few,TRBJ2-3,.,CSAVHSDTQYF,TGCAGTGCCGTACACTCAGATACGCAGTATTTT
TRBV19,.,TRBJ2-7,TRBD1,CASSIDRGLSYEQYF,TGTGCCAGTAGTATAGATAGGGGGCTCTCCTACGAGCAGTACTTC
TRBV15,few,TRBJ2-1,.,CATSKSGTARRGNEQFF,TGTGCCACCAGCAAAAGTGGGACGGCCCGAAGGGGCAATGAGCAGTTCTTC
TRBV30,.,TRBJ2-1,.,CAWNPTPSVEQFF,TGTGCCTGGAATCCGACGCCTAGCGTTGAGCAGTTCTTC
TRBV9,few,TRBJ2-1,.,CASSAQGAVGEQFF,TGTGCCAGCAGCGCCCAAGGAGCTGTAGGAGAGCAGTTCTTC
TRBV20-1,.,TRBJ2-3,.,CSARTADLLWVQYF,TGCAGTGCTAGAACAGCGGACCTGCTTTGGGTGCAGTATTTT
TRBV11-2,.,TRBJ2-7,.,CASTGNYGEQYF,TGTGCCAGCACCGGAAACTATGGCGAGCAGTACTTC
TRBV6-1,.,TRBJ2-5,TRBD1,CASSEGTVQETQYF,TGTGCCAGCAGCGAAGGGACAGTCCAAGAGACCCAGTACTTC
TRBV6-1,few,TRBJ1-5,.,CASSENGVGQPQHF,TGTGCCAGCAGTGAAAACGGGGTAGGTCAGCCCCAGCATTTT
TRBV7-2,.,TRBJ2-7,TRBD1,CASSGRDRGREQYF,TGTGCCAGCAGCGGCAGGGACAGGGGCCGGGAGCAGTACTTC
TRBV5-1,.,TRBJ2-7,TRBD2,CASNRAGGLSDEQYF,TGCGCCAGCAACCGAGCGGGGGGGCTTTCCGACGAGCAGTACTTC